The 3 T cell receptor beta chains reported below all come from one sample, sequenced in a study of cytomegalovirus exposure and HLA in healthy donors. The PCR used 60 Vbeta and 13 Jbeta primers. Sequencing was performed with immunoSEQ multiplex PCR; in TCRdb, only in-frame clones are kept and a portion is missing. The table records about 120,000 clones, around four fifths of them present only once. The sequenced sample was PBMCs. Receptors were obtained from a woman aged 60-75 years in good health and CMV-seropositive.

This clone came up once. The chain carries TRBV25-1 and TRBJ2-1; 7 bases agree with TRBD1. Germline CDR1 is MGHDK and CDR2 is SYGVNS. V shed 3 bases, J shed 6 bases, and the junction held 11 bases outside the gene matches. The CDR3 runs to 16 residues. The CDR3 DNA is TGTGCCAGCAGTGACTACGACAGGGATCGGTTCAATGAGCAGTTCTTC. Amino acids: CASSDYDRDRFNEQFF.

This chain uses TRBV11-2 with TRBJ2-3, with D perhaps TRBD1 (6 bases). Germline V gene data show CDR1 as SGHAT and CDR2 as FQNNGV. The CDR3 is 15 amino acids. Between the trimmed V and J ends, which lost 5 bases and 1 base, there was a span of 13 bases. Here the CDR3 DNA reads TGTGCCAGCAGCCACAGGGCCGCCGGCACAGATACGCAGTATTTT. Translating gives CASSHRAAGTDTQYF.

The chain combines TRBV19 with TRBJ1-1, with unresolved D. Per germline, CDR1 LNHDA and CDR2 SQIVND (reference sequence). The V end lost 2 bases, the J end lost 8 bases, and 12 bases lay between the germline ends. This CDR3 region has 13 residues. The CDR3 bases are TGTGCCAGTAGTATACGGCCGGACTGGGAAGCTTTCTTT. Translation: CASSIRPDWEAFF. The full variable domain, in which reference TRBV19 and TRBJ1-1 provide the parts outside the CDR3, is DGGITQSPKYLFRKEGQNVTLSCEQNLNHDAMYWYRQDPGQGLRLIYYSQIVNDFQKGDIAEGYSVSREKKESFPLTVTSAQKNPTAFYLCASSIRPDWEAFFGQGTRLTVV.